This T cell receptor beta chain was sequenced for a study of vaccination and CD4 T cells after COVID-19. Study context: Median time from COVID diagnosis to post-COVID sampling was over 85 days (35 to 161).

Sequencing of cultured CD4+ T cell DNA used the Oncomine TCR Beta short-read assay. TCRdb reanalysed the PCR reads using MiXCR and keeps one entry per CDR3 protein. Of about 21,000 distinct CDR3 sequences detected, around 42% appear once; the ten largest clones hold 9.9%. This clonotype turned up a few times. Its matching antigen is unknown. Indicated time point: late sampling 161 to 241 days after vaccination in a few convalescent patients. Treatment meaning: approximately nine-day PBMC culture with coronavirus spike peptide pools or control peptides (ViraFEST assay). From germline, CDR1 is SGHTA and CDR2 FQGNSA. The CDR3 is made up of 16 amino acids. Trimming pared 5 bases from V and 7 bases from J, leaving 23 bases between.

This sequence originates from a human donor who had recovered from COVID-19. Here the sequenced sample was CD4+ T cells from blood, cultured in vitro, taken about 7 months after SARS-CoV-2 vaccination. This chain uses TRBV7-2 with TRBJ2-5; D call uncertain. CDR3 residues: CASSPWVTAQFVTQYF. The CDR3 DNA reads TGTGCCAGCAGCCCCTGGGTCACGGCCCAATTCGTGACCCAGTACTTC. Filled out from reference TRBV7-2 and TRBJ2-5, the complete variable domain reads GAGVSQSPSNKVTEKGKDVELRCDPISGHTALYWYRQSLGQGLEFLIYFQGNSAPDKSGLPSDRFSAERTGGSVSTLTIQRTQQEDSAVYLCASSPWVTAQFVTQYFGPGTRLLVL.